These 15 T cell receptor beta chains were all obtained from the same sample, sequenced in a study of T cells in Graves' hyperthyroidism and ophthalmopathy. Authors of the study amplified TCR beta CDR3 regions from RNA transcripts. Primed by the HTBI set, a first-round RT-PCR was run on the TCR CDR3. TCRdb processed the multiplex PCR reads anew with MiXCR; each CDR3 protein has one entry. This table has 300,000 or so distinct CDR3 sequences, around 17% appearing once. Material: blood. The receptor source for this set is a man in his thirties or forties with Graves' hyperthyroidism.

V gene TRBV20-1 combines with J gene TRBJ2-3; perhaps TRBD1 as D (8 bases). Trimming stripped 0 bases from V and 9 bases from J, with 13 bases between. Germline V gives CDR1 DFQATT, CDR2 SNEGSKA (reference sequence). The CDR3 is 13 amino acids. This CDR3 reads CSAREPQGGTQYF. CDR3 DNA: TGCAGTGCTAGAGAACCACAGGGGGGGACGCAGTATTTT.

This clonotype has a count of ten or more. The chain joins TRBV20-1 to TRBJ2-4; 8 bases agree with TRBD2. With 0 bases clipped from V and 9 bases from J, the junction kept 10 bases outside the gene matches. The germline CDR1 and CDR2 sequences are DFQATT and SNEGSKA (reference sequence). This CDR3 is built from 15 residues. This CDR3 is CSARDGTRKLVIQYF. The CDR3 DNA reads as TGCAGTGCTAGAGACGGGACTAGAAAACTTGTCATTCAGTACTTC.

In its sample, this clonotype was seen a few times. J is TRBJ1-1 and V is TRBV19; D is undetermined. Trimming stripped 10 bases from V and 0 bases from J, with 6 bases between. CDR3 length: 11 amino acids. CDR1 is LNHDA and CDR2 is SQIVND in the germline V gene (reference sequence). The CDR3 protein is CATELNTEAFF. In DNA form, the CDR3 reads TGTGCCACCGAGCTGAACACTGAAGCTTTCTTT.

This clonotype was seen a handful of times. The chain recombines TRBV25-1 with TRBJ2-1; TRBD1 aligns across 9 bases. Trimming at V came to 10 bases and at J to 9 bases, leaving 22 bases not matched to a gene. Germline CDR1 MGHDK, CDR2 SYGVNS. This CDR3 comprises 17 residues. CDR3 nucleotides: TGTGCCATGCCGGGACAGGGACCGCTAAGGGGGCTAATTGAGCAGTTCTTC. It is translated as CAMPGQGPLRGLIEQFF.

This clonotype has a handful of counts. The CDR3 nucleotides read TGCAGCGTTATTGTAGGCCTAACTAGCAATCAGCCCCAGCATTTT. Translation gives CSVIVGLTSNQPQHF. The rearrangement links TRBV29-1 to TRBJ1-5; D is uncertain. This CDR3 comprises 15 residues. The V and J ends lost 5 bases and 0 bases respectively, with 14 bases between them. Germline CDR1 reads SQVTM; CDR2 reads ANQGSEA.

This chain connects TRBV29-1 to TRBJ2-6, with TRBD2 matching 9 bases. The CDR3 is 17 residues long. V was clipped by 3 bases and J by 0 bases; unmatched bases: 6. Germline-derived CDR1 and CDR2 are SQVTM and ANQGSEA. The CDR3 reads CSVETSGGSSGANVLTF. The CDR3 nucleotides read TGCAGCGTTGAGACTAGCGGAGGTTCCTCTGGGGCCAACGTCCTGACTTTC.

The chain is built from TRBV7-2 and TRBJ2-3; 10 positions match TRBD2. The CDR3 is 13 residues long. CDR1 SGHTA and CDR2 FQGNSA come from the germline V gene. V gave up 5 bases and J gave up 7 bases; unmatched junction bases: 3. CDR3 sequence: CASSPSGSNTQYF. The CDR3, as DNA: TGTGCCAGCAGCCCTAGCGGGAGTAATACGCAGTATTTT.

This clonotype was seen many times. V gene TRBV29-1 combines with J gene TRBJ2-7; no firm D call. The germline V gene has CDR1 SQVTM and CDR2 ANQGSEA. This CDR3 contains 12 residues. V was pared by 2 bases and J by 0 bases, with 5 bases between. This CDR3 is CSVEQDSYEQYF. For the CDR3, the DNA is TGCAGCGTTGAACAGGACTCCTACGAGCAGTACTTC.

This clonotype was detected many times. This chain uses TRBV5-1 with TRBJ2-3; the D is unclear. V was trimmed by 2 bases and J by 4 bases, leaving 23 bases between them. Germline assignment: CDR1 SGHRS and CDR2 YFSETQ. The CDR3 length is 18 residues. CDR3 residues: CASSLLLLGQQDPDTQYF. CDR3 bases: TGCGCCAGCAGCTTACTACTTCTAGGCCAACAAGATCCAGATACGCAGTATTTT.

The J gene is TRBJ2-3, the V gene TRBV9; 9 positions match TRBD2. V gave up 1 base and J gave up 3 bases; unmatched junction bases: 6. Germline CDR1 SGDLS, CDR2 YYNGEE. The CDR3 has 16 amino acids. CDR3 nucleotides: TGTGCCAGCAGCGTATCCCTAGCGGGAAGGACAGATACGCAGTATTTT. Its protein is CASSVSLAGRTDTQYF.

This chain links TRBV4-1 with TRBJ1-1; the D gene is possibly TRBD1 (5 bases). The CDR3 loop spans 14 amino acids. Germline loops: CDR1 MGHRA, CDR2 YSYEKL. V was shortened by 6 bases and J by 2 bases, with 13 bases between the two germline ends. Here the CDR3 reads CASSGERGNTEAFF. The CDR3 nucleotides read TGCGCCAGCAGTGGTGAGAGGGGAAACACTGAAGCTTTCTTT.

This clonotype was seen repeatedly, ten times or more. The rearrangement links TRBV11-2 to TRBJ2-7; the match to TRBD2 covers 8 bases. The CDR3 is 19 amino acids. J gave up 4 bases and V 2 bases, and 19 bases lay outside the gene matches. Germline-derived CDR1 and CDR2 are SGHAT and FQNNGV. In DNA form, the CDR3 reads TGTGCCAGCAGCTTAAGAATAGCGGGGTACGAGAGGGGCCGATACGAGCAGTACTTC. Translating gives CASSLRIAGYERGRYEQYF.

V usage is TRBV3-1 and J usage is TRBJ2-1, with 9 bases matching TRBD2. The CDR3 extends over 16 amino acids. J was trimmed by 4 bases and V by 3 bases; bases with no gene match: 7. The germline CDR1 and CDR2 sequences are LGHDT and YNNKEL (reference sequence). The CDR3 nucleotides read TGTGCCAGCAGCCAGCTTGGCGCGGGAGGGTACAATGAGCAGTTCTTC. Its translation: CASSQLGAGGYNEQFF.

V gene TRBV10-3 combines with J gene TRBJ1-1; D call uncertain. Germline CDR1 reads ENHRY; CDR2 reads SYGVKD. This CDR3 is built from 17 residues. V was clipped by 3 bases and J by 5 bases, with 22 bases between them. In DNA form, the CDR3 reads TGTGCCATCAGTGACGGTCGGAGGGAAGGAGTGTGGACTGAAGCTTTCTTT. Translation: CAISDGRREGVWTEAFF.

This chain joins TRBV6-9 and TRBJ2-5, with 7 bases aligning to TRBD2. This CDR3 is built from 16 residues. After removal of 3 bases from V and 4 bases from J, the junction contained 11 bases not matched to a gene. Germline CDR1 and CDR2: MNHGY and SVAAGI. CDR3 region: CASSYWAGVETETQYF. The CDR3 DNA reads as TGTGCCAGCAGTTACTGGGCGGGAGTAGAAACAGAGACCCAGTACTTC.